The sequence of this T cell receptor (beta chain) was determined in a study of CXCR3-negative and CXCR3-positive naive CD8 T cells. Background on the study: With about 1.5 +/- 0.3 million reads per library, the TRB reads numbered around 140 million in total.

All TRB cDNA libraries came from 5' RACE performed with UMI labels. After re-calling the 5' RACE reads, TCRdb lists one entry per CDR3 protein, DNA absent. The ten most abundant clones cover approximately 1.6% of a sample with 45,000 to 65,000 distinct CDR3 sequences. The CDR3 spans 15 residues. Germline assignment: CDR1 LNHDA and CDR2 SQIVND (reference sequence). Sequenced: naive CXCR3- CD8+ T cells from blood. The subset: CD45RO-CCR7+CD27+CD95- naive CD8+ T cells lacking CXCR3 (TNR3-). This chain connects TRBV19 to TRBJ2-1. The TCR was taken from a human donor in good health. Some clones in this sample may be carry-over from other donors' samples. This chain's CDR3 is CASSMDGSSYNEQFF.